This TCR beta chain stems from a study of CD8+ T cells in alopecia areata. The length of the CDR3 is 15 residues. Trimming stripped 6 bases from V and 3 bases from J, with 15 bases between. Germline V gene data show CDR1 as MNHEY and CDR2 as SVGAGI. RNA was isolated and reverse transcribed to cDNA, the sequencing template. Libraries were prepared by immunoSEQ multiplex PCR; TCRdb keeps only in-frame clonotypes and omits some of them. The data contain approximately 150,000 clones, about 60% of them seen just once; the ten biggest clones take up less than 5%. The source of this sequence is a human donor in good health. The rearrangement links TRBV6-5 to TRBJ1-5; D gene unclear. Sequenced sample: CD4+ T cells sorted from blood. The CDR3 here is CASRGAGNTNQPQHF. CDR3 coding DNA: TGTGCCAGCAGGGGAGCGGGGAACACCAATCAGCCCCAGCATTTT.